Below are 4 T cell receptor beta chains sequenced from a single sample in a study of blood T cell repertoires in COVID-19. Libraries were prepared by immunoSEQ multiplex PCR; TCRdb keeps only in-frame clonotypes and omits some of them. This sample has some 37,000 clones; less than 95% occur once, and the top ten carry about 4.9%. The sample taken for sequencing was peripheral blood. All receptors come from a human donor in a cohort sampled during active COVID-19.

This clone was picked up a small number of times. The J gene is TRBJ2-7, the V gene TRBV6-5; 14 bases align to TRBD2. CDR3 length: 16 amino acids. The junction had 9 bases not matched to a gene; V was cut back by 2 bases and J by 9 bases. CDR1 is MNHEY, CDR2 SVGAGI, per germline. The CDR3 sequence is CASSYLPTSGRARQYF. The CDR3 DNA follows: TGTGCCAGCAGTTACCTCCCGACTAGCGGGAGGGCCAGGCAGTACTTC.

The chain links TRBV3-1 (or the pseudogene TRBV3-2) to TRBJ2-5, with D possibly being TRBD1 (6 bases). Between the trimmed V and J ends, which lost 1 base and 2 bases, there was a span of 17 bases. This CDR3 is built from 17 residues. Germline CDR1 LGHDT, CDR2 YNNKEL (reference sequence). The DNA for the CDR3 is TGTGCCAGCAGCCAAGTCGGTGCTACCAGGGGACAAGAGACCCAGTACTTC. Translating it yields CASSQVGATRGQETQYF.

The chain combines TRBV29-1 with TRBJ2-1; the D gene is possibly TRBD1 (5 bases). The CDR3 runs 12 residues. V lost 7 bases, J lost 7 bases, and 14 bases lay in between. The germline V gene encodes CDR1 SQVTM and CDR2 ANQGSEA. The CDR3 here is CSERRETNEQFF. DNA of the CDR3: TGCAGCGAGCGCAGGGAAACTAATGAGCAGTTCTTC.

The chain recombines TRBV30 with TRBJ1-2; 10 bases align to TRBD1. The CDR3 has 13 residues. The germline gives CDR1 GTSNPN, CDR2 SVGIG (reference sequence). Trimming removed 2 bases from V and 7 bases from J; junction bases left unmatched: 4. The chain's CDR3 is CAWSPDRGLGYTF. The CDR3 DNA sequence: TGTGCCTGGAGTCCTGACAGGGGGCTTGGCTACACCTTC.